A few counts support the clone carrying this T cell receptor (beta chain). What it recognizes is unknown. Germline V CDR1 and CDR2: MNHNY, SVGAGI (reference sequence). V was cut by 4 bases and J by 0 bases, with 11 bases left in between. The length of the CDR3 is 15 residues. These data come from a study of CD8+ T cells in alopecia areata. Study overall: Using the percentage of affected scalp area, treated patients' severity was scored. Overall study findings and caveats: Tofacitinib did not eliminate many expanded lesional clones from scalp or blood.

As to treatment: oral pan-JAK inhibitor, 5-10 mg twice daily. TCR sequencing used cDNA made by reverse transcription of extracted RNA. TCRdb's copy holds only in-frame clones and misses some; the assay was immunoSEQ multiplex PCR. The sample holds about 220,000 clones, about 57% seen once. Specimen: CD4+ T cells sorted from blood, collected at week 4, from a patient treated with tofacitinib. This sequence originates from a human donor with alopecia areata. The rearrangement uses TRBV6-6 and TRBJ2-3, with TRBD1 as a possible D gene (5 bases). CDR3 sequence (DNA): TGTGCCAGCAGTTTTAGACAGACTAGCACAGATACGCAGTATTTT. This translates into CASSFRQTSTDTQYF.